These T cell receptor beta chains were read from a single sample in a study of vaccination effects on CD4 cells after COVID-19. The antigens of these receptors remain unknown. Assay: immunoSEQ multiplex PCR; the TCRdb copy retains only in-frame clones and omits some. The profile shows tens of thousands of clones, approximately 70% of them singletons. This specimen was CD4+ T cells from PBMCs cultured with HCoV-229E spike peptides, taken before COVID-19 vaccination. Every receptor here comes from a human donor who received a COVID-19 vaccine. CDR3s include the opening cysteine and the closing phenylalanine or tryptophan. The D gene is left open where the match is weak. Part of the rows lack a size; the others show once, few, many or a class for expanded clones.

cdr3_nt cdr3_aa j_call clone_size v_call d_call
TGTGCCTGGAGTGTACAACGCAATCAGCCCCAGCATTTT CAWSVQRNQPQHF TRBJ1-5 medium-sized TRBV30 NA
TGTGCCGGGGCGGGGGATCAGACCCAGTACTTC CAGAGDQTQYF TRBJ2-5 NA TRBV30 TRBD2
TGTGCCAGTAGCCTAAACGGAGCTCGTAATGAGCAGTTCTTC CASSLNGARNEQFF TRBJ2-1 NA TRBV19 NA
TGTGCCAGCAGTGAACAGGGCAGGAACACTGAAGCTTTCTTT CASSEQGRNTEAFF TRBJ1-1 once TRBV6-1 NA
TGCGCCAGCAGTACAGGGTTTTTGGAGACCCAGTACTTC CASSTGFLETQYF TRBJ2-5 NA TRBV5-1 NA
TGTGCCTTTAAGCCGGGACGCCACACAGATACGCAGTATTTT CAFKPGRHTDTQYF TRBJ2-3 NA TRBV6-5 NA
TGTGCCAGCAGTTTAAAGGGCGGCGGGACAACCTACGAGCAGTACTTC CASSLKGGGTTYEQYF TRBJ2-7 NA TRBV27 NA
TGTGCCAGCACGGAACGGAGCAATCAGCCCCAGCATTTT CASTERSNQPQHF TRBJ1-5 NA TRBV6-5 NA
TGCAGCGTTGTGACAGGCGGGGATACGCAGTATTTT CSVVTGGDTQYF TRBJ2-3 few TRBV29-1 NA
TGTGCCATCAGTGAGACAGCAAATAATGAAAAACTGTTTTTT CAISETANNEKLFF TRBJ1-4 once TRBV10-3 NA
TGTGCCAGCAGTGTGACCGGTCTGGCTAATGAAAAACTGTTTTTT CASSVTGLANEKLFF TRBJ1-4 few TRBV2 NA
TGTGCCAGCAGTCCTGACAGGGGGCTGAGTGAAGCTTTCTTT CASSPDRGLSEAFF TRBJ1-1 once TRBV27 TRBD1
TGTGCCAGCAGTTTACTAGCGGGGGGAGTATACAATGAGCAGTTCTTC CASSLLAGGVYNEQFF TRBJ2-1 NA TRBV27 TRBD2
TGCGCCAGCAGCTGGGACGGCAACTATGGCTACACCTTC CASSWDGNYGYTF TRBJ1-2 once TRBV10-1 NA
TGTGCCAGCAGCTTAGCCCTCGGGGCCGGAGCGACCCAGTACTTC CASSLALGAGATQYF TRBJ2-5 few TRBV7-8 NA
TGTGCCAGTACCTCGTCCAGGTGGGCTAGCGGGCCCACCTCCTACGAGCAGTACTTC CASTSSRWASGPTSYEQYF TRBJ2-7 NA TRBV11-2 TRBD2
TGTGCCATCCATGCCCGGGACAGGGACGGCTACACCTTC CAIHARDRDGYTF TRBJ1-2 NA TRBV10-3 TRBD1
TGTGCCAGCAGTGCCCTCCCAGCGGGGAATGAGCAGTTCTTC CASSALPAGNEQFF TRBJ2-1 NA TRBV6-4 TRBD2